The entry below gives a single T cell receptor (beta chain) sequence along with its context. Its target antigen remains unknown. Base qualities are not recorded, but no much larger clone differs from it by a single base. This specimen belongs to a study of TIL therapy for anti-PD-1-resistant metastatic lung cancer (dated by TCRdb to 2020 to 2022). In the study overall: Tumors were harvested prior to any PD-1/PD-L1 blockade, after which nivolumab was administered to patients, and lymphodepletion, expanded TIL infusion and IL-2 were given to patients who progressed. T cell receptor beta sequencing of tumor and peripheral blood served to follow clonotypes across the tumor, the expanded TIL product, and serial blood samples. Enrolled patients had a median age of around 56 years (range about 38-85) and a median tumor PD-L1 proportion score of roughly 6%. Across the cohort, whole-exome sequencing showed a median non-synonymous tumor mutation burden of more than 1.3 mutations per megabase. The cohort was composed predominantly of lung adenocarcinoma, with a handful of EGFR-mutant and two ALK-rearranged tumors included, and half of patients were identified as current or former smokers. The investigation overall reported the following: The cohort was highly selected, with more treatment-naive, never-smoker and oncogene-addicted patients than typical, limiting generalizability. The study protocol defined all tumor marker inferences as exploratory. The baseline peripheral repertoire was partially replaced by infused TIL clonotypes, which then decayed over months, and no apparent association between persistence and response was found.

Per the germline V gene (reference sequence), MNHEY is the CDR1 and SMNVEV is the CDR2. The CDR3 covers 15 residues, taking in both the cysteine and the phenylalanine. The retained sequence is limited to the CDR3, 45 bases, with the frame set at the first base. V was cut back by 4 bases and J by 8 bases, leaving a gap of 18 bases between them. TCR beta CDR3 regions were amplified from genomic DNA by bias-controlled multiplex PCR with the immunoSEQ v3 hsTCRB kit. The TCR libraries were sequenced on an Illumina NextSeq 500 to roughly 2 million read pairs for survey level or about 5-6.5 million read pairs for deep level. Regarding the original processing steps: V, D and J genes were assigned, non-productive sequences were removed, and clonality was reported by immunoSEQ Analyzer software. To compare repertoires between infused TIL and blood, productive Simpson clonality was used along with the Morisita overlap index of productive TRB rearrangements. The absolute count of a clonotype in blood was estimated by multiplying the lymphocyte count by the CD3+ fraction and by the productive frequency of the clone. The immuneACCESS repertoire file appears here via TCRdb, limited to in-frame rearrangements. These files lack a portion of the clones; in checked studies, under half of the deficit traces to unresolved V genes, and the cause of the others is not known. V, J and clone size were drawn from that table, and D and trimming were deduced from the DNA. This sample holds 40,000 to 60,000 clones; less than 80% were observed only once. The leading ten clones occupy about 4.8% of the sample.

Per the publication, the time point label means: pre-treatment sample, taken before nivolumab and TIL therapy. A phase I trial run at two centers enrolled adults with stage 4 NSCLC between 2017 and 2020. The samples were drawn from an open-label, single-arm phase I trial testing tumor-infiltrating lymphocyte therapy combined with nivolumab in advanced non-small cell lung cancer. Blood mononuclear cells from EDTA tubes were separated on a Ficoll gradient and snap-frozen as pellets, and DNA was extracted from the cells using a Qiagen mini-prep kit. The specimen comprised blood, sampled at baseline. The TCR originated in a woman between 25 and 85 years old with non-small cell lung cancer. The chain is encoded by TRBV27 joined to TRBJ1-5; TRBD1 is a possible D gene, resting on 5 matching bases. The DNA sequence follows: TGTGCCAGCAGTTCCTCAGGGTTGGGCGACAAGCCCCAGCATTTT. It is translated as CASSSSGLGDKPQHF.